This TCR beta chain was recorded in a study of blood T cell repertoires in COVID-19. Data came from immunoSEQ multiplex PCR; TCRdb stores just in-frame clones and leaves some out. The sample shows a few hundred thousand clones, around nine tenths of them seen only once. This clone has a single count. The sequence was collected from a woman between 50 and 59 years old who had recovered from COVID-19. Sequencing was carried out using PBMCs or T cells enriched from blood (not recorded which).

The CDR3, as DNA: TGTGCCAGCAGCCCCTTCGGCTACGAGCAGTACTTC. Its translation is CASSPFGYEQYF. This chain joins TRBV7-2 and TRBJ2-7; the D is unclear. CDR3 length: 12 residues. Germline CDR1 is SGHTA and CDR2 is FQGNSA. V gave up 5 bases and J gave up 3 bases, with 8 bases separating them.